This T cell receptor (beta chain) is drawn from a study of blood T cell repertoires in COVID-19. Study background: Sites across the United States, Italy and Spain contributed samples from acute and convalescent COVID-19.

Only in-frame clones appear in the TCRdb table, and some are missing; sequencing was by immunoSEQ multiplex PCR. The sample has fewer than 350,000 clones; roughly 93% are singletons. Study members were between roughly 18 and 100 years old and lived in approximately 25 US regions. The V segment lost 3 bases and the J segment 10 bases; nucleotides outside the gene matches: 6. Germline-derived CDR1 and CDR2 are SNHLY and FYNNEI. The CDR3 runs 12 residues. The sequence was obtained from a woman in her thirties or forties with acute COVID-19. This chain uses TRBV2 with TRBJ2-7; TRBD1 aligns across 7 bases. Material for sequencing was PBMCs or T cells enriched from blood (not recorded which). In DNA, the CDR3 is TGTGCCAGCAGTGACCCTGGACAGGACCAGTACTTC. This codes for CASSDPGQDQYF.